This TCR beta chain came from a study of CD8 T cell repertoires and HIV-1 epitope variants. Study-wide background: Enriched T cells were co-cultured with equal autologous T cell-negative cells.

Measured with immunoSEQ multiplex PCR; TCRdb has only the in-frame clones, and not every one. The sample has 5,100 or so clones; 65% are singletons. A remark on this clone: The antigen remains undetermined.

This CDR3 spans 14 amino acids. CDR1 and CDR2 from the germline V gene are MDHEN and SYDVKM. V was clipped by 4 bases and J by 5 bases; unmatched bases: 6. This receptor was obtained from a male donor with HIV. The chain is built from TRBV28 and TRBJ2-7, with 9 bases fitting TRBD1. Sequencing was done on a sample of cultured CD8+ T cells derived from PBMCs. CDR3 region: CASSSPGTGHEQYF. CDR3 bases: TGTGCCAGCAGTTCCCCCGGGACAGGGCACGAGCAGTACTTC.